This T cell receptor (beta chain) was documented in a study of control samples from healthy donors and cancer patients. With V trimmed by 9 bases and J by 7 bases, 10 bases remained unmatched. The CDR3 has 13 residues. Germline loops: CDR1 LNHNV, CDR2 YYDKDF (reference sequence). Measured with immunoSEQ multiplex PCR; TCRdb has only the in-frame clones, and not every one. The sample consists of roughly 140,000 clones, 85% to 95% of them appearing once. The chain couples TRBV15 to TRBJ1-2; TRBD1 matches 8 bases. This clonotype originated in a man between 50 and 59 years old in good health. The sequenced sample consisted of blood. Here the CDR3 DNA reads TGTGCCACTATGAACAGGGGGGCCCGTGGCTACACCTTC. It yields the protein CATMNRGARGYTF.